This T cell receptor (beta chain) was sequenced in a study of CD8 T cells in Susac syndrome. Sequencing of TCR beta drew on CD8+ and CD4+ T cells from blood. The control group consisted of healthy donors matched for age and sex. In contrast to the negatively isolated CD8+ and CD4+ T cells, TEMRA cells were FACS-enriched. RNA amounts of about 0.5 to 1 ug underwent reverse transcription with random hexamers. By means of immunoSEQ multiplex PCR, TCR beta CDR3 spanning 54 Vbeta and 13 Jbeta underwent amplification. Via MiXCR, TCRdb re-called the immunoSEQ multiplex PCR reads, giving one row per CDR3 protein. The data hold approximately 170,000 distinct CDR3 sequences, with about 91% observed a single time. The germline V gene encodes CDR1 MNHEY and CDR2 SVGEGT. The CDR3 spans 15 residues. J lost 14 bases, V lost 6 bases, and 13 bases had no gene match.

The chain is built from TRBV6-2 or TRBV6-3 and TRBJ2-1; 13 bases are shared with TRBD2. This TCR derives from a human donor in good health. Sequenced sample: CD4+ T cells from PBMCs. The CDR3 bases are TGTGCCAGCAGCCACGGACTAGCGGGGGCACAAGGGGAGTTCTTC. It translates to CASSHGLAGAQGEFF.